This passage covers 28 T cell receptor beta chains from one sample sequenced in a study of blood T cell repertoires in COVID-19. Generated by immunoSEQ multiplex PCR, the TCRdb table keeps only in-frame clones and is missing some. The sample includes about 46,000 clones, roughly 85% of them seen just once. Source material: peripheral blood. These receptors were obtained from a human donor in a cohort sampled during active COVID-19. The donor label of this sample is uncertain.

This clone showed up just a few times. The genes are TRBV7-2 and TRBJ1-5, with a weak D call TRBD1 (5 bases). From germline, CDR1 is SGHTA and CDR2 FQGNSA. V lost 3 bases and J lost 7, with 10 bases in between. The CDR3 totals 13 residues. For the CDR3, the DNA is TGTGCCAGCAGCTTGGGGGAGGAGCAGCCCCAGCATTTT. Encoded protein: CASSLGEEQPQHF.

V and J are TRBV4-2 and TRBJ1-6; D is unresolved. Germline CDR1 is LGHNA and CDR2 is YNFKEQ. This CDR3 spans 13 amino acids. Trimming took off 1 base at V and 10 bases at J, with 8 bases between the two ends. CDR3 DNA: TGTGCCAGCAGCCAAGTTGAGGGCTCACCCCTCCACTTT. Amino acid sequence: CASSQVEGSPLHF.

The chain couples TRBV5-6 to TRBJ2-5; D is undetermined. Trimming pared 1 base from V and 5 bases from J, leaving 6 bases between. Germline V CDR1 and CDR2: SGHDT, YYEEEE. The CDR3 spans 12 residues. The CDR3 coding sequence is TGTGCCAGCAGCTTGTTGTCTGAGACCCAGTACTTC. Translation: CASSLLSETQYF. The complete variable domain, with remaining parts taken from reference TRBV5-6 and TRBJ2-5, reads DAGVTQSPTHLIKTRGQQVTLRCSPKSGHDTVSWYQQALGQGPQFIFQYYEEEERQRGNFPDRFSGHQFPNYSSELNVNALLLGDSALYLCASSLLSETQYFGPGTRLLVL.

The rearrangement joins TRBV5-1 to TRBJ2-7, with 7 bases lining up with TRBD1. V was clipped by 8 bases and J by 0 bases; unmatched bases: 17. The V gene's germline CDR1 is SGHRS and CDR2 YFSETQ. This CDR3 has 17 amino acids. CDR3 bases: TGCGCCAGGATTACCTTTGAACAGGGGCATTACTCCTACGAGCAGTACTTC. As protein: CARITFEQGHYSYEQYF.

V and J are TRBV15 and TRBJ2-1; TRBD2 matches 11 bases. Trimming removed 0 bases from V and 4 bases from J; junction bases left unmatched: 2. Germline assignment: CDR1 LNHNV and CDR2 YYDKDF (reference sequence). This CDR3 spans 16 amino acids. The CDR3 spells CATSRDIAGGYNEQFF. In DNA form, the CDR3 reads TGTGCCACCAGCAGAGATATAGCGGGGGGGTACAATGAGCAGTTCTTC.

The chain links TRBV4-2 to TRBJ1-2; D is unresolved. Germline loops: CDR1 LGHNA, CDR2 YNFKEQ. V lost 4 bases to trimming and J lost 4 bases, with 13 bases between them. The CDR3 covers 14 residues. The CDR3 DNA reads TGTGCCAGCAGCCCCCGAGGAGGGAGCTATGGCTACACCTTC. This gives the protein CASSPRGGSYGYTF.

V gene TRBV7-8 combines with J gene TRBJ2-4, with 8 nucleotides matching TRBD1. The CDR3 is made up of 14 amino acids. Germline-derived CDR1 and CDR2 are SGHVS and FQNEAQ. V was pared by 4 bases and J by 9 bases, with 8 bases of the junction left unmatched. The CDR3 coding sequence is TGTGCCAGCAGCTCCCGGGACAGGTTAACCATTCAGTACTTC. Amino acids: CASSSRDRLTIQYF.

The chain is built from TRBV19 and TRBJ2-6; D is uncertain. The germline V gene encodes CDR1 LNHDA and CDR2 SQIVND (reference sequence). The CDR3 spans 15 residues. The germline V and J ends were trimmed by 3 bases and 1 base, with 7 bases remaining between them. CDR3 sequence: CASSMITSGANVLTF. As DNA, the CDR3 is TGTGCCAGTAGTATGATCACTTCTGGGGCCAACGTCCTGACTTTC.

V gene TRBV28 combines with J gene TRBJ1-1, with D possibly being TRBD1 (5 bases). The ends were cut back, 3 bases at V and 4 bases at J, with 12 bases in the middle. The CDR3 has 14 amino acids. Germline-derived CDR1 and CDR2 are MDHEN and SYDVKM. The CDR3 nucleotides read TGTGCCAGCAGTTTGGGGGGAGGGAGCACTGAAGCTTTCTTT. Translated: CASSLGGGSTEAFF.

V is TRBV5-1 and J is TRBJ2-7, with TRBD1 matching over 7 bases. There are 15 residues in the CDR3. Germline trimming cut 3 bases from V and 1 base from J; bases unmatched to any gene: 7. Germline CDR1 SGHRS, CDR2 YFSETQ. CDR3 sequence (DNA): TGCGCCAGCAGCTCTCGGGACAGTGGATCCTACGAGCAGTACTTC. Encoded protein: CASSSRDSGSYEQYF.

The chain couples TRBV7-2 to TRBJ2-3; D not certain. V lost 5 bases, J lost 6 bases, and 9 bases lay in between. The CDR3 length is 12 residues. Germline lookup yields CDR1 SGHTA and CDR2 FQGNSA. In DNA, the CDR3 is TGTGCCAGCAGCCCTAGTGGGGATACGCAGTATTTT. It codes for CASSPSGDTQYF.

CDR3 bases: TGCAGTGCCGCCTCCCGCGGCGAGCAGTACTTC. Amino acids: CSAASRGEQYF. The rearrangement uses TRBV20-1 and TRBJ2-7; D ambiguous. CDR3 size: 11 residues. V gave up 6 bases and J gave up 6 bases, with 12 bases separating them. In germline, CDR1 is DFQATT, CDR2 SNEGSKA (reference sequence).

The chain carries TRBV2 and TRBJ1-3; 9 nucleotides match TRBD1. CDR1 SNHLY and CDR2 FYNNEI come from the germline V gene. CDR3 length: 13 residues. The ends lost 6 bases at V and 3 bases at J; junction bases unmatched: 0. The CDR3 protein is CASRTGGGNTIYF. For the CDR3, the DNA is TGTGCCAGCAGGACAGGGGGTGGAAACACCATATATTTT.

The chain links TRBV6-1 to TRBJ2-3; D unresolved. This CDR3 region has 13 residues. V gave up 2 bases and J gave up 4 bases, with 7 bases separating them. Germline V gives CDR1 MNHNS, CDR2 SASEGT. CDR3 region: CASSERLADTQYF. CDR3 nucleotides: TGTGCCAGCAGTGAAAGGCTAGCAGATACGCAGTATTTT.

This chain joins TRBV28 and TRBJ1-5, with 9 bases lining up with TRBD1. J gave up 6 bases and V 5 bases, and 8 bases lay outside the gene matches. Germline CDR1 reads MDHEN; CDR2 reads SYDVKM. The CDR3 has 15 amino acids. The chain's CDR3 is CASSPGDREVQPQHF. The CDR3 bases are TGTGCCAGCAGTCCGGGGGACAGGGAGGTTCAGCCCCAGCATTTT.

The rearrangement joins TRBV29-1 to TRBJ1-1; D uncertain. The CDR3 is made up of 13 amino acids. Trimming cost V 7 bases and J 8 bases, with 20 bases left between them. Per germline, CDR1 SQVTM and CDR2 ANQGSEA. CDR3 sequence (DNA): TGCAGCGCTGTAAATCGGGGAGTTACGGAAGCTTTCTTT. This codes for CSAVNRGVTEAFF.

The gene calls are TRBV11-2 and TRBJ2-7; D perhaps matches TRBD1 (6 bases). Germline V lookup: CDR1 SGHAT, CDR2 FQNNGV. The V end lost 0 bases, the J end lost 7 bases, and 19 bases lay between the germline ends. The CDR3 contains 16 residues. The CDR3 protein is CASSLDSHRAFLEQYF. CDR3 bases: TGTGCCAGCAGCTTAGATTCTCACAGGGCTTTCTTGGAGCAGTACTTC.

The J gene is TRBJ1-2, the V gene TRBV6-5; 7 bases are shared with TRBD1. Germline CDR1 and CDR2: MNHEY and SVGAGI. The CDR3 extends over 14 amino acids. V lost 2 bases and J lost 0; bases outside the gene matches: 0. CDR3 loop: CASSYGTANYGYTF. CDR3 DNA sequence: TGTGCCAGCAGTTACGGGACAGCTAACTATGGCTACACCTTC.

The genes are TRBV20-1 and TRBJ2-1, with TRBD1 identical over 11 bases. In germline, CDR1 is DFQATT, CDR2 SNEGSKA (reference sequence). The junction had 2 bases not matched to a gene; V was cut back by 3 bases and J by 4 bases. The CDR3 contains 14 residues. In nucleotides, the CDR3 is TGCAGTGCTAGTGGGACAGGGGGGTACAATGAGCAGTTCTTC. Its protein is CSASGTGGYNEQFF.

The chain combines TRBV5-1 with TRBJ2-7; TRBD1 matches 8 bases. Germline V gene lookup returns CDR1 SGHRS and CDR2 YFSETQ. Unmatched junction bases numbered 7, after V lost 3 bases and J lost 2 bases. This CDR3 has 15 residues. The CDR3 DNA reads as TGCGCCAGCAGCTACTGGACAGGGAAGACCTACGAGCAGTACTTC. This codes for CASSYWTGKTYEQYF.

V is TRBV4-3 and J is TRBJ1-1; 7 nucleotides align to TRBD1. The CDR3 totals 13 residues. V shed 3 bases, J shed 6 bases, and the junction held 4 bases outside the gene matches. Germline loops: CDR1 LGHNA, CDR2 YSLEER. In nucleotides, the CDR3 is TGCGCCAGCAGCCACACAGGGGTGGCTGAAGCTTTCTTT. It encodes CASSHTGVAEAFF.

The J gene is TRBJ2-2, the V gene TRBV5-5, with D perhaps TRBD1 (6 bases). This CDR3 has 15 amino acids. V was clipped by 6 bases and J by 3 bases, with 15 bases between them. Germline CDR1 reads SGHKS; CDR2 reads YYEKEE (reference sequence). This CDR3 reads CASMSGQSYTGELFF. CDR3 nucleotides: TGTGCCAGCATGTCAGGACAGTCGTACACCGGGGAGCTGTTTTTT.

The rearrangement joins TRBV5-4 to TRBJ2-3; a possible D gene is TRBD2 (7 bases). The V gene lost 2 bases and the J gene lost 4 bases, with 14 bases spanning the gap. Germline V gene lookup returns CDR1 SGHNT and CDR2 YYREEE (reference sequence). The CDR3 covers 15 residues. The CDR3 coding sequence is TGTGCCAGCAGCTTTGAGGGGGGGCCCGCAGATACGCAGTATTTT. Its protein is CASSFEGGPADTQYF. Full variable domain (rest looked up from reference TRBV5-4 and TRBJ2-3): ETGVTQSPTHLIKTRGQQVTLRCSSQSGHNTVSWYQQALGQGPQFIFQYYREEENGRGNFPPRFSGLQFPNYSSELNVNALELDDSALYLCASSFEGGPADTQYFGPGTRLTVL.

The CDR3 loop is CASSPLTSGGASDTQYF. The CDR3 nucleotides are TGCGCCAGCAGCCCACTTACTAGCGGGGGGGCCTCAGATACGCAGTATTTT. The rearrangement uses TRBV5-1 and TRBJ2-3, with 13 bases that match TRBD2. The CDR3 contains 17 residues. V shed 4 bases, J shed 4 bases, and the junction held 9 bases outside the gene matches. Germline V gives CDR1 SGHRS, CDR2 YFSETQ.

The rearrangement links TRBV4-2 to TRBJ2-2; tentatively, D is TRBD1 (6 bases). The CDR3 consists of 18 residues. The germline V gene has CDR1 LGHNA and CDR2 YNFKEQ. V was cut by 0 bases and J by 3 bases, with 17 bases left in between. The CDR3 sequence: CASSQEVRQGMYTGELFF. CDR3 nucleotides: TGTGCCAGCAGCCAAGAGGTGAGGCAGGGGATGTACACCGGGGAGCTGTTTTTT.

The chain links TRBV19 to TRBJ1-3, with D perhaps TRBD1 (5 bases). Looked up from germline, CDR1 is LNHDA and CDR2 is SQIVND (reference sequence). The V end was cut by 5 bases, the J end by 0 bases, with 8 bases between. This CDR3 is built from 14 residues. This chain's CDR3 is CASSGDYSGNTIYF. CDR3 bases: TGTGCCAGTAGTGGGGACTACTCTGGAAACACCATATATTTT. The variable domain in full, completed from reference TRBV19 and TRBJ1-3, reads DGGITQSPKYLFRKEGQNVTLSCEQNLNHDAMYWYRQDPGQGLRLIYYSQIVNDFQKGDIAEGYSVSREKKESFPLTVTSAQKNPTAFYLCASSGDYSGNTIYFGEGSWLTVV.

This rearrangement joins TRBV28 to TRBJ2-1; D may be TRBD2 (6 bases). This CDR3 is built from 15 residues. The V and J ends lost 2 bases and 4 bases respectively, with 12 bases between them. CDR1 is MDHEN and CDR2 is SYDVKM in the germline V gene. This CDR3 is CASSLGGAGYNEQFF. As DNA, the CDR3 is TGTGCCAGCAGTTTAGGCGGGGCGGGGTACAATGAGCAGTTCTTC.

The V and J genes are TRBV5-1 and TRBJ2-1; 8 nucleotides align to TRBD2. Trimming at V came to 0 bases and at J to 4 bases, leaving 3 bases not matched to a gene. The CDR3 is 15 amino acids. Germline values: CDR1 SGHRS, CDR2 YFSETQ. CDR3 protein: CASSLGAGAYNEQFF. DNA of the CDR3: TGCGCCAGCAGCTTGGGAGCGGGGGCTTACAATGAGCAGTTCTTC.